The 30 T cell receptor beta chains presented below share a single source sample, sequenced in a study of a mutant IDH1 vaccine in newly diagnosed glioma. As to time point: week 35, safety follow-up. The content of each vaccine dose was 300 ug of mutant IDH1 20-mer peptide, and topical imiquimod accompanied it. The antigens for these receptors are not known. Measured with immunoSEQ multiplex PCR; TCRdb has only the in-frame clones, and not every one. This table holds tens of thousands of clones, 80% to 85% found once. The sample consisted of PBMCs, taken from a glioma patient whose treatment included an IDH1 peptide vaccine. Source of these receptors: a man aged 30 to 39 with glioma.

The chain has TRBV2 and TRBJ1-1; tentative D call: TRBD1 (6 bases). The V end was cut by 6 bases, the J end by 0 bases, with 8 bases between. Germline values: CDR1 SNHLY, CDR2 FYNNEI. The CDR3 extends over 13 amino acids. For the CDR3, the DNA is TGTGCCAGCAGAGACAGGATGAACACTGAAGCTTTCTTT. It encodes CASRDRMNTEAFF.

This CDR3 reads CASSPLQGVNEQFF. The DNA of the CDR3 is TGTGCCAGCAGTCCCCTACAGGGGGTCAATGAGCAGTTCTTC. The chain recombines TRBV6-6 with TRBJ2-1; 8 nucleotides agree with TRBD1. J lost 6 bases, V lost 5 bases, and 6 bases had no gene match. The CDR3 loop spans 14 amino acids. CDR1 and CDR2 from the germline V gene are MNHNY and SVGAGI (reference sequence).

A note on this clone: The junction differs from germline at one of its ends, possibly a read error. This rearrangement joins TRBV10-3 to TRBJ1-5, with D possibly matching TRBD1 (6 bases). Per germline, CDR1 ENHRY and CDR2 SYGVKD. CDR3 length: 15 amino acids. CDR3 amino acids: CASSESAGGNQPQHF. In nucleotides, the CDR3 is TGTGCCAGCAGTGAATCGGCAGGGGGCAATCAGCCCCAGCATTTT.

The CDR3 DNA sequence: TGTGCCACCCGAGGAATCTTAGCAGATACGCAGTATTTT. This encodes CATRGILADTQYF. The chain couples TRBV15 to TRBJ2-3; D remains ambiguous. V was pared by 8 bases and J by 4 bases, with 13 bases between. The germline gives CDR1 LNHNV, CDR2 YYDKDF (reference sequence). The CDR3 has 13 amino acids. Together with reference TRBV15 and TRBJ2-3, the CDR3 gives the full variable domain: DAMVIQNPRYQVTQFGKPVTLSCSQTLNHNVMYWYQQKSSQAPKLLFHYYDKDFNNEADTPDNFQSRRPNTSFCFLDIRSPGLGDTAMYLCATRGILADTQYFGPGTRLTVL.

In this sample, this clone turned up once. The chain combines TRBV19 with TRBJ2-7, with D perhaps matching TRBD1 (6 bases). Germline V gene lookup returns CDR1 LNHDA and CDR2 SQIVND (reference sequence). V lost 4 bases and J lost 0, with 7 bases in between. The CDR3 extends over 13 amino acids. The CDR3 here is CASSTGVSYEQYF. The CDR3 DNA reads TGTGCCAGTAGTACAGGGGTCTCCTACGAGCAGTACTTC.

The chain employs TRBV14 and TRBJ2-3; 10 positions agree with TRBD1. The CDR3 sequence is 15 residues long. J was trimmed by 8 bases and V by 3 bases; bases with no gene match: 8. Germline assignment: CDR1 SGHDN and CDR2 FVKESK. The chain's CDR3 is CASSHRDRGPGTQYF. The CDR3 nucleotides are TGTGCCAGCAGCCACCGGGACAGGGGCCCGGGTACGCAGTATTTT.

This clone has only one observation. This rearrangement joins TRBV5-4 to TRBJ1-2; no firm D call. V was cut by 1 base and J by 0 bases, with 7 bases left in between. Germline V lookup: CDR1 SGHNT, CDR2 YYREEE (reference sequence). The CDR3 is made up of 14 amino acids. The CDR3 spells CASSLRSANYGYTF. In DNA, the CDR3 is TGTGCCAGCAGCTTGCGATCGGCTAACTATGGCTACACCTTC. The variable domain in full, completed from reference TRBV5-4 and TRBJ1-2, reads ETGVTQSPTHLIKTRGQQVTLRCSSQSGHNTVSWYQQALGQGPQFIFQYYREEENGRGNFPPRFSGLQFPNYSSELNVNALELDDSALYLCASSLRSANYGYTFGSGTRLTVV.

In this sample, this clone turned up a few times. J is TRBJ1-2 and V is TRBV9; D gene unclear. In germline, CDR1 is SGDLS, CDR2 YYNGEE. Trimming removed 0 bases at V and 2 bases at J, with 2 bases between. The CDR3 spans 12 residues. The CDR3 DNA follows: TGTGCCAGCAGCGTAGGGAACTATGGCTACACCTTC. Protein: CASSVGNYGYTF.

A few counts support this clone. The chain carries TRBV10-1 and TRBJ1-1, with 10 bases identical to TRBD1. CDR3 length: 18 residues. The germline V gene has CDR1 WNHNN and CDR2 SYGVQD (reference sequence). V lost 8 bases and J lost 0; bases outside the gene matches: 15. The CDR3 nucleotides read TGCGCCAGCGGCAAAATTCCGGGGACAGGGGAGATGAACACTGAAGCTTTCTTT. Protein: CASGKIPGTGEMNTEAFF.

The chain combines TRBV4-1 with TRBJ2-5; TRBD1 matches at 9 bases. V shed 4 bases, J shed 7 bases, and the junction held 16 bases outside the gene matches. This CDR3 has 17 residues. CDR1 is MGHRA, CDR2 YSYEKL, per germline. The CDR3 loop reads CASSRRPGQGGFGTQYF. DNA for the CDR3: TGCGCCAGCAGCCGGCGACCGGGACAGGGAGGGTTCGGGACCCAGTACTTC.

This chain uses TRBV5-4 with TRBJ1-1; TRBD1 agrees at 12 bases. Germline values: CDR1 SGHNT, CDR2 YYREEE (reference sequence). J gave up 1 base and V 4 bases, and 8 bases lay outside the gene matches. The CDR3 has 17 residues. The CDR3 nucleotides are TGTGCCAGCAGCAAGGCCGGGACAGGGGGCAGGAACACTGAAGCTTTCTTT. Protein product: CASSKAGTGGRNTEAFF.

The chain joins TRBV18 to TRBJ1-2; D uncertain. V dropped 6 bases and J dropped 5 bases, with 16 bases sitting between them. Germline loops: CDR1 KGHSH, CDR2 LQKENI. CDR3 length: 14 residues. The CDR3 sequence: CASSENLAVYGYTF. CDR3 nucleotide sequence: TGTGCCAGCTCCGAAAACCTGGCTGTTTATGGCTACACCTTC.

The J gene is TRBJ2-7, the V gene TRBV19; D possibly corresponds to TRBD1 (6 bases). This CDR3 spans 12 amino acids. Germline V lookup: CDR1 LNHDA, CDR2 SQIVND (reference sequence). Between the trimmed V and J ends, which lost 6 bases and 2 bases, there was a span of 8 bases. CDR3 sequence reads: CASSDRTYEQYF. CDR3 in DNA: TGTGCCAGTAGCGACAGGACCTACGAGCAGTACTTC.

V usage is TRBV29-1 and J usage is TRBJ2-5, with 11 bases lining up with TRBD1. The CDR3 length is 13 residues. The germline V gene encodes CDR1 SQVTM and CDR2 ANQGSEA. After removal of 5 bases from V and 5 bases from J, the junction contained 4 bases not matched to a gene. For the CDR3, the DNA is TGCAGCGTTTGGGACAGGGGGTCCGAGACCCAGTACTTC. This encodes CSVWDRGSETQYF.

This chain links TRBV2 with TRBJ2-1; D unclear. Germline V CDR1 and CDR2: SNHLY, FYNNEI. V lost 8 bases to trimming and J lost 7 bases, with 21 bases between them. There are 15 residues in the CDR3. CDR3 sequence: CASELGWGSQNEQFF. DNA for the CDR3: TGTGCCAGCGAGTTGGGATGGGGATCCCAAAATGAGCAGTTCTTC.

CDR3 DNA sequence: TGTGGGGATAGACAACAGGAAAACACAGATACGCAGTATTTT. Translating gives CGDRQQENTDTQYF. This chain joins TRBV2 and TRBJ2-3; the D gene is possibly TRBD1 (5 bases). From germline, CDR1 is SNHLY and CDR2 FYNNEI. The CDR3 consists of 14 residues.

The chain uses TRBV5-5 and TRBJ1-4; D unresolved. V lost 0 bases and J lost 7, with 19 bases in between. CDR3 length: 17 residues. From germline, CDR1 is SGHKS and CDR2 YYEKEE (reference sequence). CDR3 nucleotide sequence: TGTGCCAGCAGCTTGGGATCATTTGGGGATTTCGGTGAAAAACTGTTTTTT. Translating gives CASSLGSFGDFGEKLFF.

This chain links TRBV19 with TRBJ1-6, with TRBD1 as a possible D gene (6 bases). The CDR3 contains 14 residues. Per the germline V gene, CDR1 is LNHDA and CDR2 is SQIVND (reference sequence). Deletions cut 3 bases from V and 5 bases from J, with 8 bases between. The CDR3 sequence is CASSMGQNNSPLHF. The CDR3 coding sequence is TGTGCCAGTAGTATGGGACAAAATAATTCACCCCTCCACTTT.

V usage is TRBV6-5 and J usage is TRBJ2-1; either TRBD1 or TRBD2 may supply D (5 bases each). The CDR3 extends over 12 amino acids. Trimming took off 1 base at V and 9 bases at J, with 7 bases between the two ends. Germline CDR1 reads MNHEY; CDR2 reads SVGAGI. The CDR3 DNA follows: TGTGCCAGCAGTTACTATGGGGGTGAGCAGTTCTTC. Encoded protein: CASSYYGGEQFF.

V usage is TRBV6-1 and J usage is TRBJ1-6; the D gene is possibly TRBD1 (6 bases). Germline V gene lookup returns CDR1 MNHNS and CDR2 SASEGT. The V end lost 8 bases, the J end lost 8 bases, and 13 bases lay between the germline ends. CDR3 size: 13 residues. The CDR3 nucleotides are TGTGCCAGCTGGTACAGGGTGGATTCACCCCTCCACTTT. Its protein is CASWYRVDSPLHF.

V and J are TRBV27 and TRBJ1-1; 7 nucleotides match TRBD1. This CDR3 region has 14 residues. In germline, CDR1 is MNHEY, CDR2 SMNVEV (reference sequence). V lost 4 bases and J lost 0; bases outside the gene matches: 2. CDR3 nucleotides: TGTGCCAGCAGTTCACAGGGGTTGAACACTGAAGCTTTCTTT. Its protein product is CASSSQGLNTEAFF.

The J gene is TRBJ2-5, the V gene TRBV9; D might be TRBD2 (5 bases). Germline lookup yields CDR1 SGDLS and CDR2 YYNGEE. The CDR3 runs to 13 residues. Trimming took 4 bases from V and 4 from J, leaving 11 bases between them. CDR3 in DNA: TGTGCCAGCAGCCCGGGGATTCCAGAGACCCAGTACTTC. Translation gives CASSPGIPETQYF.

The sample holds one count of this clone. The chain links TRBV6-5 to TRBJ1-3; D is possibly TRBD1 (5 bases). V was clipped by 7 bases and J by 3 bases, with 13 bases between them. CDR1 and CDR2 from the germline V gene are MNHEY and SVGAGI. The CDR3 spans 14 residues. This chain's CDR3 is CASKRGVGGNTIYF. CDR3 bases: TGTGCCAGCAAACGGGGGGTCGGTGGAAACACCATATATTTT.

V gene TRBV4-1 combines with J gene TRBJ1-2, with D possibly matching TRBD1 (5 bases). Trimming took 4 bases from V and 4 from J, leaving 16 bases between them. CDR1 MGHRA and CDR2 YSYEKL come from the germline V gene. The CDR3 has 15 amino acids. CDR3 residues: CASSRIQVAGYGYTF. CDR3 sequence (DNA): TGCGCCAGCAGCCGAATACAGGTAGCGGGCTATGGCTACACCTTC.

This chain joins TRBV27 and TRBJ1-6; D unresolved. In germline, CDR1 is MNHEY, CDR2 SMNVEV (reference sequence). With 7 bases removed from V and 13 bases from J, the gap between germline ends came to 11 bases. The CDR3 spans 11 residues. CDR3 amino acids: CASTSNGPLHF. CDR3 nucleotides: TGTGCCAGCACTTCTAACGGTCCCCTCCACTTT.

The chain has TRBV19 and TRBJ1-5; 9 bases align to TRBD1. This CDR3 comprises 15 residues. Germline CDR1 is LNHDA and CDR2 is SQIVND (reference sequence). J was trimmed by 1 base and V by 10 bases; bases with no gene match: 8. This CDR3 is CATALDRGSNQPQHF. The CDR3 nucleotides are TGTGCCACCGCCCTGGACAGGGGAAGCAATCAGCCCCAGCATTTT. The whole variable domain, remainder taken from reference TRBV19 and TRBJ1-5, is DGGITQSPKYLFRKEGQNVTLSCEQNLNHDAMYWYRQDPGQGLRLIYYSQIVNDFQKGDIAEGYSVSREKKESFPLTVTSAQKNPTAFYLCATALDRGSNQPQHFGDGTRLSIL.

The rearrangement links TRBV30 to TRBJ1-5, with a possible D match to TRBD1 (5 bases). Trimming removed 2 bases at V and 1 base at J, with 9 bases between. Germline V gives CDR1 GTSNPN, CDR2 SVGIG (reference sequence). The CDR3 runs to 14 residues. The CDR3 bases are TGTGCCTGGAGTATCCAGGGAAGCAATCAGCCCCAGCATTTT. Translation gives CAWSIQGSNQPQHF.

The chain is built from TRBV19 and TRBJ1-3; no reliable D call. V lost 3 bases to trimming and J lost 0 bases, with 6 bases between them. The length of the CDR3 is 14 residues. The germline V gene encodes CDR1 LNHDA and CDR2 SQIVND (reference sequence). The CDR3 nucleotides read TGTGCCAGTAGTATTGTTAACTCTGGAAACACCATATATTTT. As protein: CASSIVNSGNTIYF.

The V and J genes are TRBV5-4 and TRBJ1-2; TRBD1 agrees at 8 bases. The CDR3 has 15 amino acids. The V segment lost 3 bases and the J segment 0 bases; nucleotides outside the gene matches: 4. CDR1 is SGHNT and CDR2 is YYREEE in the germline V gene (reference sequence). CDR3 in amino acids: CASSSGTGANYGYTF. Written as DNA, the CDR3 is TGTGCCAGCAGCTCCGGGACAGGAGCTAACTATGGCTACACCTTC.

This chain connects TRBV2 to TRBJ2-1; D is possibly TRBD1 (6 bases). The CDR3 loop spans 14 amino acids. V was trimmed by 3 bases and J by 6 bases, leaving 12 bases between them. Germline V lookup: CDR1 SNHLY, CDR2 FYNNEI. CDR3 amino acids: CASSEDRGGNEQFF. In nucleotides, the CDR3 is TGTGCCAGCAGTGAGGATCGAGGGGGCAATGAGCAGTTCTTC.